This is a list of T cell receptor beta chains from one sample in a study of blood T cell repertoires in COVID-19. Some clones are missing from TCRdb's copy, which holds only in-frame ones; the method was immunoSEQ multiplex PCR. The table records about 150,000 clones, 80% to 90% of them present only once. The sample was peripheral blood. These receptors were obtained from a man in his 60s with active or convalescent COVID-19. Both conserved end residues are part of each CDR3. The D gene is left open where the match is weak. A clone size is listed for some rows: how often the clone was seen (once, few, many), or a class if it is expanded.

V	size	D	J	CDR3	DNA
TRBV6-2/TRBV6-3	NA	NA	TRBJ2-2	CASSSKGKFTGELFF	TGTGCCAGCAGTTCGAAGGGGAAGTTCACCGGGGAGCTGTTTTTT
TRBV7-2	NA	TRBD1	TRBJ2-7	CASSLVGTGFYEQYF	TGTGCCAGCAGCTTAGTAGGGACAGGCTTCTACGAGCAGTACTTC
TRBV7-2	once	TRBD2	TRBJ2-1	CASSTSGPTYNEQFF	TGTGCCAGCAGCACTAGCGGTCCCACCTACAATGAGCAGTTCTTC
TRBV9	NA	TRBD2	TRBJ2-7	CASSPRLAGSSYEQYF	TGTGCCAGCAGCCCCAGACTAGCGGGGTCCTCCTACGAGCAGTACTTC
TRBV28	NA	TRBD2	TRBJ2-3	CASREWLTSGTDTQYF	TGTGCCAGCAGAGAATGGCTGACTAGCGGTACAGATACGCAGTATTTT
TRBV9	NA	NA	TRBJ2-2	CASSTEVVNTGELFF	TGTGCCAGCAGCACCGAAGTAGTCAACACCGGGGAGCTGTTTTTT
TRBV29-1	NA	TRBD2	TRBJ2-2	CSVETSGHTGELFF	TGCAGCGTTGAGACTAGCGGCCACACCGGGGAGCTGTTTTTT
TRBV14	NA	TRBD2	TRBJ2-1	CASSLGLAGIVEQFF	TGTGCCAGCAGCCTGGGACTAGCGGGAATCGTTGAGCAGTTCTTC
TRBV2	once	TRBD1	TRBJ2-3	CASSRDSPTDTQYF	TGTGCCAGCAGTCGGGACAGTCCGACAGATACGCAGTATTTT
TRBV11-2	NA	NA	TRBJ2-7	CASSLRLAYEQYF	TGTGCCAGCAGCCTGAGACTAGCCTACGAGCAGTACTTC
TRBV3-1/TRBV3-2	NA	NA	TRBJ2-5	CASSQEKGRVETQYF	TGTGCCAGCAGCCAAGAGAAAGGGCGGGTAGAGACCCAGTACTTC
TRBV4-1	NA	NA	TRBJ2-2	CASSQGERTGELFF	TGCGCCAGCAGCCAGGGAGAACGAACCGGGGAGCTGTTTTTT
TRBV28	NA	NA	TRBJ1-5	CASSFGGQGLSNQPQHF	TGTGCCAGCAGTTTTGGTGGGCAGGGGCTGAGCAATCAGCCCCAGCATTTT
TRBV6-6	few	TRBD1	TRBJ1-5	CASTGTGGQPQHF	TGTGCCAGCACCGGGACAGGGGGTCAGCCCCAGCATTTT
TRBV5-1	NA	TRBD1	TRBJ1-5	CASSPGQDYQPQHF	TGCGCCAGCAGCCCGGGACAGGATTATCAGCCCCAGCATTTT
TRBV5-1	NA	TRBD1	TRBJ2-5	CASSSTGIQETQYF	TGCGCCAGCAGCTCGACAGGGATCCAAGAGACCCAGTACTTC
TRBV10-3	NA	TRBD1	TRBJ2-5	CATGQGQETQYF	TGTGCCACCGGACAGGGCCAAGAGACCCAGTACTTC
TRBV5-1	few	NA	TRBJ1-5	CASSLGGLISQPQHF	TGCGCCAGCAGCTTGGGAGGTCTGATTTCTCAGCCCCAGCATTTT
TRBV24-1	NA	TRBD1	TRBJ2-5	CATSEGTGFLGETQYF	TGTGCCACCAGTGAAGGGACAGGGTTTTTGGGAGAGACCCAGTACTTC
TRBV6-5	NA	NA	TRBJ2-7	CASSTPGAYSYEQYF	TGTGCCAGCAGTACCCCAGGGGCCTACTCCTACGAGCAGTACTTC
TRBV29-1	NA	NA	TRBJ2-7	CSVEDTENYHEQYF	TGCAGCGTTGAAGATACAGAGAATTACCACGAGCAGTACTTC